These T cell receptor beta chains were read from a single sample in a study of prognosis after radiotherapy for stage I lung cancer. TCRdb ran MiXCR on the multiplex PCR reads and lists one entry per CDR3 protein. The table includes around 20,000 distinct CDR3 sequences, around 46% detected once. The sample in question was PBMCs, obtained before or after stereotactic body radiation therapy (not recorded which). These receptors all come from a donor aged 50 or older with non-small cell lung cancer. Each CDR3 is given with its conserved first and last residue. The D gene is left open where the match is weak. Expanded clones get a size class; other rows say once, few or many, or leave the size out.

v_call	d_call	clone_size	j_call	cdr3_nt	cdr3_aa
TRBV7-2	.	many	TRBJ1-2	TGTGCCAGCAGCCAAGACAGGTCCGAGGTCTATGGCTACACCTTC	CASSQDRSEVYGYTF
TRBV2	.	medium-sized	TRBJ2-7	TGTGCCAGCAGTAGGGGGTCCTACGAGCAGTACTTC	CASSRGSYEQYF
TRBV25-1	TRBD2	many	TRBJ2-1	TGTGCCAGCTCGGGGGGAGAGTTCTTC	CASSGGEFF
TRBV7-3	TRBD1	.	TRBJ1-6	TGTGCCAGCAGCTTAATACAGGGGTGCCTCATCCACTTT	CASSLIQGCLIHF
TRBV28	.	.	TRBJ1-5	TGTGCCAGCAGTCCTAATCTGATAGGGAACGGCAATCAGCCCCAGCATTTT	CASSPNLIGNGNQPQHF
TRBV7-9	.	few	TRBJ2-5	TGTGCCAGCAGCCCCATAGAACTGGATTCGGGGACCCAGTACTTC	CASSPIELDSGTQYF
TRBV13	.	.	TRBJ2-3	TGTGCCAGCAGCCGACATGAGGCGACCACAGATACGCAGTATTTT	CASSRHEATTDTQYF
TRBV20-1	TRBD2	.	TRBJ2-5	TGCAGTGCGCGACTAGCGGGGGAGACCCAGTACTTC	CSARLAGETQYF
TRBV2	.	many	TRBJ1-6	TGTGCCAGCACCGACACGATCCCCCTCCACTTT	CASTDTIPLHF
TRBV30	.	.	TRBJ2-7	TGTGCCTGGAGTCGGAGGGGATGGGGATACGAGCAGTACTTC	CAWSRRGWGYEQYF
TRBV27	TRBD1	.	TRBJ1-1	TGTGCCAGCGGTTCCGACAGGGGGCGGAGCACTGAAGCTTTCTTT	CASGSDRGRSTEAFF
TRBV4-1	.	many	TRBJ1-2	TGCGCCAGCAGCCAAGTTAGGGACTATGGCTACACCTTC	CASSQVRDYGYTF
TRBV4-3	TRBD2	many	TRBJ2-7	TGCGCCAGCAGCCAAGTACATGGCGGGGGTGAAACCTACGAGCAGTACTTC	CASSQVHGGGETYEQYF
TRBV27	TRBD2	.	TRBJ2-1	TGTGCCAGCAGTTTTTTAGCGGGGACCAATGAGCGGTTCTTC	CASSFLAGTNERFF
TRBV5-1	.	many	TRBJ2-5	TGCGCCAGCAGCTTGGGACGGGCCAACCGACAAGAGACCCAGTACTTC	CASSLGRANRQETQYF
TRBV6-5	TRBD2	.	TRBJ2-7	TGTGCCAGCAGTTACAGACAAATCGTCGCCGGGACTAGCGGGGACGACCGGGACGAGCAGTACTTC	CASSYRQIVAGTSGDDRDEQYF
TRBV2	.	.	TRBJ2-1	TGTGCCAGCCAGGAAATAGCGACGAACAATGAGCAGTTCTTC	CASQEIATNNEQFF
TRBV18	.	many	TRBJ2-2	TGTGCCAGCTCACCACGGATGGGAAACACCGGGGAGCTGTTTTTT	CASSPRMGNTGELFF
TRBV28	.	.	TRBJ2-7	TGTGCCAGCAGTTTATTAGGCGGGGCTGTCAACGAGCAGTACTTC	CASSLLGGAVNEQYF
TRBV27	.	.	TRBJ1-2	TGTGACAGCAGTTTGAGAGGGAACTATGGATACACCTTC	CDSSLRGNYGYTF
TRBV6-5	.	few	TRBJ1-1	TGTGCCAGCAGTTCTAGTGCAGGGAACACTGAAGCTTTCTTT	CASSSSAGNTEAFF
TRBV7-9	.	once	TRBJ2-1	TGTGCCAGCAGCTTATCAAACAGGGTATCAGGGATCAATGAGCAGTTCTTC	CASSLSNRVSGINEQFF
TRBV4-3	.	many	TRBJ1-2	TGCGCCAGCAGCCAAGATACGGCCCCCCGGGGGGTGGTTGGCTACACCTTC	CASSQDTAPRGVVGYTF
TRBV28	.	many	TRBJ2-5	TGTGCCAGCAGTTTATGGGGAGGAGAGACCCAGTACTTC	CASSLWGGETQYF
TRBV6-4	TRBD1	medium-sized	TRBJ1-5	TGTGCCAGCAGTTACTTTACAGGGGGCAATCAGCCCCAGCATTTT	CASSYFTGGNQPQHF
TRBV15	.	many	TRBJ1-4	TGTGCCACCAGCAAAGAGGGGGGGCGGTTAGGTGAAAAACTGTTTTTT	CATSKEGGRLGEKLFF
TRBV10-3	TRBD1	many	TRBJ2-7	TGTGCCATCAGTGAGTTACCGGGACAGGGCTACGAGCAGTACTTC	CAISELPGQGYEQYF
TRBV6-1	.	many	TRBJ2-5	TGTGCCAGCAGTGAGGACAGAAAAGAGACCCAGTACTTC	CASSEDRKETQYF
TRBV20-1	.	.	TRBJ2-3	TGCAGTGCTAGAGATCTAGAGCGTCTAGTCACAGATACGCAGTATTTT	CSARDLERLVTDTQYF
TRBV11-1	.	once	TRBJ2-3	TGTGCCAGCAGCAGAGGGGTCAGCACAGATACGCAGTATTTT	CASSRGVSTDTQYF
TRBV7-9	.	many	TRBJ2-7	TGTGCCAGCAGCTTAGTTGGGGTCGGGGATTCCTACGAGCAGTACTTC	CASSLVGVGDSYEQYF
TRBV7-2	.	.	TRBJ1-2	TGTGCCAGCAGCTTATATACTGCAGGGGTGACATTGGTGGGCTACACCTTC	CASSLYTAGVTLVGYTF
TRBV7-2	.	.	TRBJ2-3	TGTGCCAGCAGCAGGTTAAGGGGGGGCTTCGATACGCAGTATTTT	CASSRLRGGFDTQYF
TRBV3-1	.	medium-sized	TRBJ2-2	TGTGCCAGCAGCCACGAAGCGAGCGGGGAGCTGTTTTTT	CASSHEASGELFF
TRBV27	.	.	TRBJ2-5	TGTGCCAGCAGTTTACCCGGGGTTACAGATATCCAGTACTTC	CASSLPGVTDIQYF
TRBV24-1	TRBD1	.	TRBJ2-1	TGTGCCACCAGTGACACCGGGACAGGGATCGTCAATGAGCAGTTCTTC	CATSDTGTGIVNEQFF
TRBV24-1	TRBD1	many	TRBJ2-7	TGTGCCACCAGTGATTCAAGGACAGGGGTGGGCGAGCAGTACTTC	CATSDSRTGVGEQYF
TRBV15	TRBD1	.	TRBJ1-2	TGTGCCACCAGCAGAGATTGGGGACAGGGGGCGATGGAAGGCTACACCTTC	CATSRDWGQGAMEGYTF
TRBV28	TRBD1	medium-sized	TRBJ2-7	TGTGCCAGCATTTCGGGACAGAGTAATTACGAGCAGTACTTC	CASISGQSNYEQYF
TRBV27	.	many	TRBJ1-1	TGTGCCAGCAGTTCGAATCAGGGGACGTTCACTGAAGCTTTCTTT	CASSSNQGTFTEAFF
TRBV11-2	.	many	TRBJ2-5	TGTGCCAGCAGCTTAGAGACTAGTGTGGTGACCCAGTACTTC	CASSLETSVVTQYF
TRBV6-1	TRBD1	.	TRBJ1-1	TGTGCCAGCAGCCTACTGGGACAGGGGTGGGAGAACACTGAAGCTTTCTTT	CASSLLGQGWENTEAFF
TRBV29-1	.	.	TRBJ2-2	TGCAGCGGGATTGGGGCCGCCGGGGATCTGTTTTTT	CSGIGAAGDLFF
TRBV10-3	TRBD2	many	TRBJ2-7	TGTGCCATTAAACCGGGACTAGCTGCCGGGGGCTACGAGCAGTACTTC	CAIKPGLAAGGYEQYF
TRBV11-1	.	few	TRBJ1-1	TGTGCCAGCAGCTCCCCCGGGTCTTTATGGGACACTGAAGCTTTCTTT	CASSSPGSLWDTEAFF
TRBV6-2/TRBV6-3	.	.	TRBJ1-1	TGTGCCAGCAGTTACATATCCCAGACCACTGAAGCTTTATTT	CASSYISQTTEALF
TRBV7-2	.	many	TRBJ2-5	TGTGCCAGCAGTGGGTGGTACCAAGAGACCCAGTACTTC	CASSGWYQETQYF
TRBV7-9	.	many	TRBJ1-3	TGTGCCAGCAGCTTAGAGGGGTACTCTGGAAACACCATATATTTT	CASSLEGYSGNTIYF
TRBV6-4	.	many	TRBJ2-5	TGTGCCAGCAGTGACGAAAAGTGGGGCCAAGAGACCCAGTACTTC	CASSDEKWGQETQYF
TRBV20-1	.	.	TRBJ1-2	TGCAGTGCTAGCCCTTCGGGCCACTATTTCTACACCTTC	CSASPSGHYFYTF
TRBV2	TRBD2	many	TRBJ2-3	TGTGCCAGCAAACCGACTAGCGGGGGAGATACGCAGTATTTT	CASKPTSGGDTQYF
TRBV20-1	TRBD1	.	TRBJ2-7	TGCAGTGCCAGTGACAGGGGGATCTACGAGCAGTACTTC	CSASDRGIYEQYF
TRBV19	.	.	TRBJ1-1	TGTGCCAGTAGTTGGGGTTGGACTGAAGCTTTCTTT	CASSWGWTEAFF
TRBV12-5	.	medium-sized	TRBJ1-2	TGTGCTAGTGGTCCCGGTAATTGGGGCTACACCTTC	CASGPGNWGYTF
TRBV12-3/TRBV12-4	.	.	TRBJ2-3	TGTGCCAGCAGTTTAGACAGGGCGACAGATACGCAGTATTTT	CASSLDRATDTQYF
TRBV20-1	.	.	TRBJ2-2	TGCAGTGCTAGCGGTTGGGGGCGCGTCACCGGGGAGCTGTTTTTT	CSASGWGRVTGELFF
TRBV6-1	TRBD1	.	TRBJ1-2	TGTGCCAGTAGTGGCCGACAGGGGGCCCCTATACCCTATGTCTACACCTTC	CASSGRQGAPIPYVYTF
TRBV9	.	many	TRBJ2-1	TGTGCCAGCAGCGTAGGGGGGCTGAGCTCCTACAATGAGCAGTTCTTC	CASSVGGLSSYNEQFF
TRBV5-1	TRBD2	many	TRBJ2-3	TGCGCCAGCAGCCGGAACTTGGGGACTAGCGGTTTCCAACCCCTCACAGATACGCAGTATTTT	CASSRNLGTSGFQPLTDTQYF
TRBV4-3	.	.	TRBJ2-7	TGCGCCAGCAGCCAAGATTTGATAAGGTACGAGCAGTACTTC	CASSQDLIRYEQYF